This paragraph covers one T cell receptor (beta chain) sequence. Its antigen is as yet unknown. There were only healthy Caucasians among the donors. The data derive from a study of identical twins. Regarding the study as a whole: It was cross-sectional statistical analysis, not following the same donors, that the conclusions relied on. Weaker excess twin sharing was observed in beta out-of-frame sequences. Insertion counts were lower in abundant cord blood beta clonotypes, a trend that memory repertoires did not show.

TCRdb ran MiXCR on the 5' RACE reads and lists one entry per CDR3 protein. This sample yields about 480,000 distinct CDR3 sequences, of which more than 13% are seen a single time; around 0.52% belongs to the top ten. These data were likewise used in another study, on yellow fever vaccine responses in identical twins.

The source of this sequence is a woman younger than 35 in good health. The sequencing input was CD4+ T cells sorted from blood.

The CDR3 loop reads CASSPFGTGNQPQHF. The DNA of the CDR3 is TGTGCCAGCAGCCCTTTTGGAACGGGCAATCAGCCCCAGCATTTT. This chain links TRBV7-2 with TRBJ1-5; D is undetermined. This CDR3 region has 15 residues. V lost 5 bases to trimming and J lost 2 bases, with 13 bases between them. Germline CDR1 is SGHTA and CDR2 is FQGNSA.